This entry lists 18 T cell receptor beta chains sequenced from one sample in a study of cytomegalovirus exposure and HLA in healthy donors (dated by TCRdb to between 2016 and 2019). The library was obtained by the immunoSEQ multiplex PCR assay. A mixture of 60 forward primers for TCR Vbeta segments and 13 reverse primers for TCR Jbeta segments was used in the multiplex PCR. TCRdb stores this immuneACCESS table with in-frame sequences only. Part of the clones is absent; in the studies checked, under half of the shortfall reflects unresolved V genes, and no reason is known for the rest. The table kept for this sample lists approximately 80,000 clones. The top ten constitute approximately 1.1% of the sample. The material sequenced was PBMCs. These receptor sequences come from a woman in her twenties or thirties in good health and CMV-seronegative.

The rearrangement joins TRBV5-1 to TRBJ2-7, with TRBD2 matching over 8 bases. V was pared by 4 bases and J by 6 bases, with 21 bases of the junction left unmatched. The V gene's germline CDR1 is SGHRS and CDR2 YFSETQ. This CDR3 is built from 18 residues. CDR3 coding DNA: TGCGCCAGCAGCCGGGGGGGCGCTAGCGGAAGTTGGGCCTCCGAGCAGTACTTC. Translation gives CASSRGGASGSWASEQYF.

V usage is TRBV19 and J usage is TRBJ1-3, with D tentatively TRBD1 (6 bases). In germline, CDR1 is LNHDA, CDR2 SQIVND (reference sequence). The CDR3 contains 14 residues. Trimming took off 7 bases at V and 9 bases at J, with 19 bases between the two ends. The CDR3 spells CASTPGASTATIYF. CDR3 DNA: TGTGCCAGTACCCCAGGGGCCTCAACAGCCACCATATATTTT. Full variable domain (outside the CDR3, taken from reference TRBV19 and TRBJ1-3): DGGITQSPKYLFRKEGQNVTLSCEQNLNHDAMYWYRQDPGQGLRLIYYSQIVNDFQKGDIAEGYSVSREKKESFPLTVTSAQKNPTAFYLCASTPGASTATIYFGEGSWLTVV.

The chain combines TRBV18 with TRBJ2-2; 11 bases are shared with TRBD2. From germline, CDR1 is KGHSH and CDR2 LQKENI. Trimming took 4 bases from V and 5 from J; bases not matched to a gene: 9. CDR3 length: 17 amino acids. In DNA form, the CDR3 reads TGTGCCAGCTCACGACAAACTAGCGGGAGTACTACCGGGGAGCTGTTTTTT. Amino acids: CASSRQTSGSTTGELFF.

This chain connects TRBV7-2 to TRBJ2-5; tentative D call: TRBD2 (7 bases). Germline lookup yields CDR1 SGHTA and CDR2 FQGNSA. V lost 0 bases and J lost 3, with 17 bases in between. This CDR3 region has 17 residues. CDR3 DNA sequence: TGTGCCAGCAGCTTAGCGGGGGGGCCGGTAGCGAAAGAGACCCAGTACTTC. Translating gives CASSLAGGPVAKETQYF.

The V and J genes are TRBV5-6 and TRBJ2-7; D perhaps matches TRBD1 (5 bases). V dropped 2 bases and J dropped 2 bases, with 8 bases sitting between them. CDR1 and CDR2 from the germline V gene are SGHDT and YYEEEE. The CDR3 contains 13 residues. CDR3 sequence (DNA): TGTGCCAGCAGCTTAAGGGGTCCCTACGAGCAGTACTTC. Amino acids: CASSLRGPYEQYF.

The chain combines TRBV6-5 with TRBJ2-2, with D possibly TRBD2 on 6 matching bases. Germline V CDR1 and CDR2: MNHEY, SVGAGI. The CDR3 consists of 14 residues. V lost 6 bases and J 2 bases, leaving 10 bases between the germline ends. The CDR3 nucleotides are TGTGCCAGCAGGCGGGACTTCAACACCGGGGAGCTGTTTTTT. As protein: CASRRDFNTGELFF.

This chain uses TRBV4-1 with TRBJ2-5; D possibly corresponds to TRBD2 (6 bases). Germline-derived CDR1 and CDR2 are MGHRA and YSYEKL. The CDR3 totals 14 residues. V was cut by 0 bases and J by 2 bases, with 7 bases left in between. CDR3 DNA sequence: TGCGCCAGCAGCCAAGAGGGGGGACAAGAGACCCAGTACTTC. This sequence encodes CASSQEGGQETQYF.

The rearrangement uses TRBV6-1 and TRBJ1-5, with D uncertain. The CDR3 consists of 13 residues. Germline CDR1 MNHNS, CDR2 SASEGT. Trimming took off 3 bases at V and 7 bases at J, with 10 bases between the two ends. The CDR3 spells CASSESGGQPQHF. The DNA for the CDR3 is TGTGCCAGCAGTGAGAGCGGAGGACAGCCCCAGCATTTT.

The CDR3 nucleotides are TGTGCCAGCAGCGTAGAGACAGGGGGTGGCTACGAGCAGTACTTC. As protein: CASSVETGGGYEQYF. The J gene is TRBJ2-7, the V gene TRBV9; TRBD1 agrees at 9 bases. Germline CDR1 is SGDLS and CDR2 is YYNGEE. The CDR3 is made up of 15 amino acids. The J segment lost 3 bases and the V segment lost 0 bases, leaving 4 bases of the junction unmatched. Drawing the rest from reference TRBV9 and TRBJ2-7, the complete variable domain is DSGVTQTPKHLITATGQRVTLRCSPRSGDLSVYWYQQSLDQGLQFLIQYYNGEERAKGNILERFSAQQFPDLHSELNLSSLELGDSALYFCASSVETGGGYEQYFGPGTRLTVT.

The rearrangement uses TRBV18 and TRBJ2-1, with 7 bases identical to TRBD2. Germline V gives CDR1 KGHSH, CDR2 LQKENI. The CDR3 is 16 amino acids. The junction had 2 bases not matched to a gene; V was cut back by 0 bases and J by 0 bases. In DNA, the CDR3 is TGTGCCAGCTCACCACCGGGAGGGCCCTCCTACAATGAGCAGTTCTTC. Its protein product is CASSPPGGPSYNEQFF.

In regard to this clone: The junction differs from germline at one of its ends, possibly a read error. This chain joins TRBV30 and TRBJ1-1, with 7 positions matching TRBD1. This CDR3 is 15 amino acids long. Germline V lookup: CDR1 GTSNPN, CDR2 SVGIG (reference sequence). The DNA of the CDR3 is TGTGCCGGGAGTGCTACCGGGACAGCGAACACTGAAGCTTTCTTT. Translation gives CAGSATGTANTEAFF.

The V gene is TRBV5-1, the J gene TRBJ1-4, with D perhaps matching TRBD1 (5 bases). Trimming took off 3 bases at V and 0 bases at J, with 12 bases between the two ends. Per the germline V gene, CDR1 is SGHRS and CDR2 is YFSETQ. The CDR3 contains 16 residues. CDR3 region: CASSSAGPATNEKLFF. CDR3 bases: TGCGCCAGCAGCTCCGCGGGGCCAGCAACTAATGAAAAACTGTTTTTT. Full variable domain (remainder filled in from reference TRBV5-1 and TRBJ1-4): KAGVTQTPRYLIKTRGQQVTLSCSPISGHRSVSWYQQTPGQGLQFLFEYFSETQRNKGNFPGRFSGRQFSNSRSEMNVSTLELGDSALYLCASSSAGPATNEKLFFGSGTQLSVL.

This chain connects TRBV7-8 to TRBJ1-2; 7 bases map to TRBD1. J gave up 4 bases and V 4 bases, and 3 bases lay outside the gene matches. The germline gives CDR1 SGHVS, CDR2 FQNEAQ. This CDR3 has 13 amino acids. The CDR3 spells CASSSDRLYGYTF. In DNA, the CDR3 is TGTGCCAGCAGCTCGGACAGGCTCTATGGCTACACCTTC.

This chain links TRBV4-1 with TRBJ2-2; 9 bases match TRBD1. The V gene's germline CDR1 is MGHRA and CDR2 YSYEKL. The trim removed 1 base at V and 5 bases at J, leaving 8 bases unmatched. The CDR3 contains 17 residues. The CDR3, as DNA: TGCGCCAGCAGCCAAGGGAACAGGGGGCTCACGACCGGGGAGCTGTTTTTT. Protein product: CASSQGNRGLTTGELFF.

For the CDR3, the DNA is TGCGCCAGCAGCCAAACAGGGGGCTACGAGCAGTACTTC. Translated: CASSQTGGYEQYF. V usage is TRBV4-1 and J usage is TRBJ2-7; 8 positions agree with TRBD1. CDR3 length: 13 amino acids. Germline CDR1 and CDR2: MGHRA and YSYEKL. The ends lost 2 bases at V and 3 bases at J; junction bases unmatched: 0.

This chain joins TRBV5-1 and TRBJ2-5; TRBD2 might be the D (6 bases). CDR1 and CDR2 (germline): SGHRS, YFSETQ. The V and J ends lost 4 bases and 5 bases respectively, with 21 bases between them. There are 16 residues in the CDR3. The CDR3: CASSPPVGTGGETQYF. CDR3 coding DNA: TGCGCCAGCAGCCCGCCTGTCGGTACAGGAGGGGAGACCCAGTACTTC.

In DNA, the CDR3 is TGTGCCAGCAGCCAAGGGAGGGGGCCGACCGGGGAGCTGTTTTTT. This translates into CASSQGRGPTGELFF. This chain connects TRBV14 to TRBJ2-2, with D perhaps matching TRBD1 (7 bases). Per the germline V gene, CDR1 is SGHDN and CDR2 is FVKESK. CDR3 length: 15 amino acids. V dropped 1 base and J dropped 5 bases, with 11 bases sitting between them.

The rearrangement links TRBV30 to TRBJ2-1; 10 bases are a match to TRBD2. CDR1 GTSNPN and CDR2 SVGIG come from the germline V gene (reference sequence). With 0 bases clipped from V and 9 bases from J, the junction kept 8 bases outside the gene matches. The CDR3 covers 15 residues. The CDR3 DNA reads TGTGCCTGGAGTGTAGGTCTAGCGGGAGTTGGTGAGCAGTTCTTC. This encodes CAWSVGLAGVGEQFF.